The present T cell receptor beta chain was sequenced within a study of shared clonotypes between healthy human individuals. Generated by immunoSEQ multiplex PCR, the TCRdb table keeps only in-frame clones and is missing some. The sample lists hundreds of thousands of clones, 85% to 95% occurring once. Only CD45RO-negative cells positively selected for CCR7 counted as naive CD8 cells, so terminally differentiated effector memory CD45RA+ cells were excluded. The study drew its donors from healthy HIV-negative adults without recent acute infections or vaccinations. This CDR3 comprises 14 residues. CDR1 is MNHEY, CDR2 SVGAGI, per germline. V shed 6 bases, J shed 3 bases, and the junction held 7 bases outside the gene matches.

V and J are TRBV6-5 and TRBJ1-2; 7 bases are shared with TRBD1. Sample: naive CD8+ T cells sorted from blood. This TCR was recovered from a woman aged 25-40 years in good health. The CDR3 DNA follows: TGTGCCAGCAGCCCCACAGGGGAAGACTATGGCTACACCTTC. It yields the protein CASSPTGEDYGYTF.